Below are 30 T cell receptor beta chains sequenced from a single sample in a study of CXCR3-negative and CXCR3-positive naive CD8 T cells. It was by 5' RACE with UMI labels that the TRB cDNA libraries were prepared. TCRdb re-called the 5' RACE reads; every CDR3 protein appears as one record, without DNA. This sample's table has around 140,000 distinct CDR3 sequences. The specimen was naive CXCR3- CD8+ T cells from blood. Subset given: CD45RO-CCR7+CD27+CD95- naive CD8+ T cells lacking CXCR3 (TNR3-). Every receptor here comes from a human donor in good health. Some clones in this sample may be carry-over from other donors' samples.

The CDR3 region is CASSYSRGTGHYEQYF. The gene calls are TRBV6-2 or TRBV6-3 and TRBJ2-7; TCRdb indicates TRBD1, and absent DNA this call remains unverified. The CDR3 extends over 16 amino acids. Germline assignment: CDR1 MNHEY and CDR2 SVGEGT.

The chain recombines TRBV6-2 or TRBV6-3 with TRBJ1-1; lacking DNA, the TRBD1 call made by TCRdb goes unchecked. The CDR3 consists of 12 residues. The V gene's germline CDR1 is MNHEY and CDR2 SVGEGT. The CDR3 here is CASSRDSTEAFF.

The chain links TRBV20-1 to TRBJ1-1; as DNA is missing, the TRBD1 call by TCRdb cannot be tested. CDR1 is DFQATT and CDR2 is SNEGSKA in the germline V gene (reference sequence). CDR3 length: 16 residues. The CDR3 region is CSASQRLPGWNTEAFF.

This chain links TRBV29-1 with TRBJ2-7; absent DNA, TCRdb's TRBD1 call cannot be checked. Germline CDR1 reads SQVTM; CDR2 reads ANQGSEA. The CDR3 is 14 residues long. The CDR3 protein is CSVDPGQGANEQYF.

The chain joins TRBV4-3 to TRBJ1-1. Germline CDR1 and CDR2: LGHNA and YSLEER. CDR3 length: 15 residues. CDR3 region: CASSRRLGEGTEAFF.

The rearrangement links TRBV6-5 to TRBJ2-5; the D call of TRBD1 rests on TCRdb alone, since no DNA is present to check it. CDR3 size: 12 residues. The germline CDR1 and CDR2 sequences are MNHEY and SVGAGI. The CDR3 spells CASSAGEETQYF.

V usage is TRBV28 and J usage is TRBJ2-5. The CDR3 totals 14 residues. Per germline, CDR1 MDHEN and CDR2 SYDVKM. The CDR3 sequence is CASNIRETQETQYF.

V usage is TRBV5-6 and J usage is TRBJ2-1; TCRdb's D call, TRBD1, is unchecked because there is no DNA. This CDR3 comprises 15 residues. Germline CDR1 reads SGHDT; CDR2 reads YYEEEE. The CDR3 sequence is CASSQQGWVYNEQFF.

The J gene is TRBJ2-7, the V gene TRBV25-1. Germline assignment: CDR1 MGHDK and CDR2 SYGVNS. The CDR3 runs 13 residues. CDR3 residues: CASSDSLRHEQYF.

This chain uses TRBV12-3 or TRBV12-4 with TRBJ1-1. CDR3 length: 13 residues. The CDR3 sequence is CASSLAGNTEAFF.

The chain links TRBV29-1 to TRBJ1-1; with no DNA, the TCRdb D assignment of TRBD1 cannot be verified. CDR1 and CDR2 (germline): SQVTM, ANQGSEA. The CDR3 runs 12 residues. The CDR3 here is CSGEVQGTEAFF.

The chain joins TRBV29-1 to TRBJ2-3; the TRBD1 assignment by TCRdb is unverifiable without DNA. Germline V gene data show CDR1 as SQVTM and CDR2 as ANQGSEA. The CDR3 consists of 15 residues. This CDR3 is CSVGERGLGTDRQYF.

The V gene is TRBV7-3, the J gene TRBJ2-3. The CDR3 spans 15 residues. Germline CDR1 is SGHTA and CDR2 is FQGTGA. CDR3 residues: CASSLMGNPTDTQYF.

The chain combines TRBV5-1 with TRBJ2-7; TCRdb designates TRBD1, a call that cannot be tested without DNA. The germline CDR1 and CDR2 sequences are SGHRS and YFSETQ. This CDR3 comprises 15 residues. The CDR3 sequence is CASSLGAGQGYEQYF.

The chain combines TRBV29-1 with TRBJ2-7; TCRdb's assignment of TRBD1 cannot be checked, as there is no DNA. CDR1 SQVTM and CDR2 ANQGSEA come from the germline V gene. The length of the CDR3 is 13 residues. This CDR3 is CSVVGGGTYEQYF.

This CDR3 is CSARGWRENNNEQFF. The chain recombines TRBV20-1 with TRBJ2-1. The germline V gene has CDR1 DFQATT and CDR2 SNEGSKA (reference sequence). This CDR3 is built from 15 residues.

This chain's CDR3 is CASSSPEFSTGELFF. J is TRBJ2-2 and V is TRBV7-2. Germline loops: CDR1 SGHTA, CDR2 FQGNSA. This CDR3 is 15 amino acids long.

This chain connects TRBV13 to TRBJ2-7; no DNA is available, so the TRBD1 call from TCRdb remains unchecked. The CDR3 has 14 residues. Per the germline V gene, CDR1 is PRHDT and CDR2 is FYEKMQ (reference sequence). This CDR3 reads CASSSEGVSYEQYF.

The chain links TRBV5-5 to TRBJ2-3; TCRdb names TRBD2, which stays unverified in the absence of DNA. The CDR3 contains 13 residues. The germline CDR1 and CDR2 sequences are SGHKS and YYEKEE (reference sequence). The CDR3 is CATGSGTRDTQYF.

This rearrangement joins TRBV28 to TRBJ1-1; TCRdb calls TRBD1, which cannot be checked without DNA. This CDR3 is built from 12 residues. Germline-derived CDR1 and CDR2 are MDHEN and SYDVKM. The CDR3 protein is CAAAPSGVSAFF.

V and J are TRBV20-1 and TRBJ2-3; TCRdb's assignment of TRBD2 cannot be checked, as there is no DNA. The germline V gene has CDR1 DFQATT and CDR2 SNEGSKA (reference sequence). This CDR3 has 15 residues. CDR3 sequence: CSAPGLAGVLDTQYF.

This chain uses TRBV29-1 with TRBJ1-5; TCRdb gives TRBD1 as the D gene, but with no DNA this cannot be confirmed. Germline loops: CDR1 SQVTM, CDR2 ANQGSEA. The CDR3 covers 15 residues. CDR3 region: CSPALGQGDHQPQHF.

CDR3 region: CASSRNPRGPEDTQYF. V usage is TRBV12-3 or TRBV12-4 and J usage is TRBJ2-3; TCRdb gives TRBD1 as the D gene, but with no DNA this cannot be confirmed. CDR3 length: 16 residues.

The CDR3 spells CASTPIGRERQETQYF. The chain employs TRBV7-6 and TRBJ2-5; TCRdb calls TRBD2, which cannot be checked without DNA. From germline, CDR1 is SGHVS and CDR2 FNYEAQ. The length of the CDR3 is 16 residues. The complete variable domain, with remaining parts taken from reference TRBV7-6 and TRBJ2-5, reads GAGVSQSPRYKVTKRGQDVALRCDPISGHVSLYWYRQALGQGPEFLTYFNYEAQQDKSGLPNDRFSAERPEGSISTLTIQRTEQRDSAMYRCASTPIGRERQETQYFGPGTRLLVL.

The genes are TRBV12-3 or TRBV12-4 and TRBJ1-1. The CDR3 consists of 13 residues. CDR3 amino acids: CASSFDPLTEAFF.

V is TRBV20-1 and J is TRBJ2-7; TCRdb names TRBD1, which stays unverified in the absence of DNA. CDR1 is DFQATT and CDR2 is SNEGSKA in the germline V gene (reference sequence). This CDR3 contains 12 residues. CDR3 loop: CSASGAAYEQYF.

This chain joins TRBV7-9 and TRBJ2-3; the TCRdb call, TRBD2, lacks DNA for checking. CDR3 length: 12 amino acids. Germline V CDR1 and CDR2: SEHNR, FQNEAQ (reference sequence). This CDR3 reads CASTSSPDTQYF.

The genes are TRBV19 and TRBJ1-1; TCRdb's D call of TRBD1 is untestable without DNA. The CDR3 sequence is 15 residues long. Germline V gene data show CDR1 as LNHDA and CDR2 as SQIVND (reference sequence). CDR3 amino acids: CASSIQKGTPTEAFF.

This chain links TRBV29-1 with TRBJ1-1; without DNA, the TCRdb call of TRBD1 cannot be checked. The CDR3 runs to 14 residues. CDR1 SQVTM and CDR2 ANQGSEA come from the germline V gene. CDR3: CSAGGQTWNTEAFF.

V is TRBV27 and J is TRBJ2-7; TCRdb gives TRBD2 as the D gene, but with no DNA this cannot be confirmed. Per germline, CDR1 MNHEY and CDR2 SMNVEV (reference sequence). This CDR3 region has 15 residues. The CDR3 loop is CASSFAGGPFYEQYF.